This T cell receptor (beta chain) came from a study of shared clonotypes between healthy human individuals. The wider study: Donor composition was two women and three men, aged 18 to 49.

As handled by the study authors: Filtering was not the same, since immunoSEQ gave junction-only sequences without quality scores. TCRdb keeps only in-frame clones here, not all; method: immunoSEQ multiplex PCR. V and J calls and clone size come straight from that table; D and trimming were deduced from the DNA. The data hold more than 2,000,000 clones, with 90% to 95% observed a single time. The CDR3 consists of 14 residues. Germline V gives CDR1 SGDLS, CDR2 YYNGEE. V dropped 0 bases and J dropped 2 bases, with 6 bases sitting between them. General study results and limits: Naive subsets generally had larger estimated richness than memory subsets. The study found about 4.6% of naive CD4 clonotypes shared across a few donors.

Concerning this clone: What it binds is unknown.

The genes are TRBV9 and TRBJ1-3; D is undetermined. Sequencing was done on a sample of naive CD4+ T cells sorted from blood. Noted subset: CD45RA+ positively selected. The origin of this receptor is a young man in good health. This CDR3 is CASSVGRAGNTIYF. The CDR3 coding sequence is TGTGCCAGCAGCGTAGGAAGGGCTGGAAACACCATATATTTT. The complete variable domain, with remaining parts taken from reference TRBV9 and TRBJ1-3, reads DSGVTQTPKHLITATGQRVTLRCSPRSGDLSVYWYQQSLDQGLQFLIQYYNGEERAKGNILERFSAQQFPDLHSELNLSSLELGDSALYFCASSVGRAGNTIYFGEGSWLTVV.